This section outlines one TCR beta chain sequence together with its context. What it binds is unknown. Researchers ran the assay at a deep level. The protocol was immunoSEQ multiplex PCR, while the TCRdb copy is restricted to in-frame clones and leaves out a portion. The repertoire holds roughly 2 million clones, with 90% to 95% as singletons. Trimming removed 5 bases from V and 5 bases from J, with 13 bases in between. The CDR3 extends over 13 amino acids. Germline V gene data show CDR1 as SGHAT and CDR2 as FQNNGV. Both subsets, CD45RA+ naive and CD45RA-negative memory, were split from the CD4+ cells. The data were taken from a study of shared clonotypes between healthy human individuals. In the study overall: Each donor's CD8 memory used one plate, CD8 naive two, each CD4 subset three. Study-wide results and caveats: Sorted-subset samples were not fully sequenced, rarefaction indicated.

V and J are TRBV11-2 and TRBJ2-7; no clear D gene. The sequence was obtained from a man aged 18 to 35 in good health. The sequencing sample was made of naive CD4+ T cells sorted from blood. As for subset: CD45RA+ positively selected. The CDR3 region has the DNA TGTGCCAGCAGCCCGAGAGTTGACGACGAGCAGTACTTC. As protein: CASSPRVDDEQYF.